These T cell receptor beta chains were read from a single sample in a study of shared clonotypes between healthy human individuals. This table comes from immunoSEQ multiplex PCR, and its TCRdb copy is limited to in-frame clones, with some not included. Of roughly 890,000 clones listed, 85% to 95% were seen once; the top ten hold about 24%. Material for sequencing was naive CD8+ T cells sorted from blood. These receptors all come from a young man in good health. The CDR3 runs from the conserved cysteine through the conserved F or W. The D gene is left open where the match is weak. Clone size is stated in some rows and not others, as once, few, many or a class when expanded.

CDR3 protein: CAILAGSGNEQFF
CDR3 DNA: TGTGCCATCCTAGCGGGTTCGGGGAATGAGCAGTTCTTC
V gene: TRBV19
clone size: NA
D gene: TRBD2
J gene: TRBJ2-1

CDR3 protein: CAWDHGGAGANVLTF
CDR3 DNA: TGTGCCTGGGATCACGGGGGGGCTGGGGCCAACGTCCTGACTTTC
V gene: TRBV30
clone size: NA
D gene: TRBD2
J gene: TRBJ2-6

CDR3 protein: CASSIGQGGETQYF
CDR3 DNA: TGTGCCAGTAGTATAGGTCAGGGAGGGGAGACCCAGTACTTC
V gene: TRBV19
clone size: NA
D gene: TRBD2
J gene: TRBJ2-5

CDR3 protein: CASRPPPHRGVGDQPQHF
CDR3 DNA: TGTGCCAGCAGACCTCCCCCACACAGGGGAGTGGGGGATCAGCCCCAGCATTTT
V gene: TRBV28
clone size: NA
D gene: TRBD1
J gene: TRBJ1-5

CDR3 protein: CASSLTGGSGETQYF
CDR3 DNA: TGTGCCAGCAGCTTGACAGGTGGGAGTGGAGAGACCCAGTACTTC
V gene: TRBV7-6
clone size: NA
D gene: NA
J gene: TRBJ2-5

CDR3 protein: CATSRPPRGGTESYNEQFF
CDR3 DNA: TGTGCCACCAGCAGACCACCTCGCGGGGGGACGGAGTCCTACAATGAGCAGTTCTTC
V gene: TRBV15
clone size: NA
D gene: TRBD2
J gene: TRBJ2-1

CDR3 protein: CASSESGSEAFF
CDR3 DNA: TGCGCCAGCAGTGAGTCGGGATCTGAAGCTTTCTTT
V gene: TRBV10-1
clone size: NA
D gene: NA
J gene: TRBJ1-1

CDR3 protein: CASSTSGDGSYEQYF
CDR3 DNA: TGTGCCAGTAGTACCAGCGGGGACGGATCCTACGAGCAGTACTTC
V gene: TRBV19
clone size: NA
D gene: TRBD2
J gene: TRBJ2-7

CDR3 protein: CASSLSRGGEVGELFF
CDR3 DNA: TGTGCCAGCAGTTTATCTCGCGGCGGAGAAGTCGGGGAGCTGTTTTTT
V gene: TRBV27
clone size: once
D gene: NA
J gene: TRBJ2-2

CDR3 protein: CASSVSSGGQETQYF
CDR3 DNA: TGTGCCAGCAGCGTATCTAGCGGGGGCCAAGAGACCCAGTACTTC
V gene: TRBV9
clone size: NA
D gene: TRBD2
J gene: TRBJ2-5

CDR3 protein: CAISPGTDEQYF
CDR3 DNA: TGTGCCATCAGTCCCGGGACAGACGAGCAGTACTTC
V gene: TRBV10-3
clone size: NA
D gene: TRBD1
J gene: TRBJ2-7

CDR3 protein: CASSGGLFSGNTIYF
CDR3 DNA: TGTGCCAGTTCCGGGGGCCTCTTCTCTGGAAACACCATATATTTT
V gene: TRBV2
clone size: NA
D gene: NA
J gene: TRBJ1-3

CDR3 protein: CASSLVAGGFHNEQFF
CDR3 DNA: TGTGCCAGCAGCTTAGTCGCAGGGGGGTTCCACAATGAGCAGTTCTTC
V gene: TRBV7-9
clone size: NA
D gene: NA
J gene: TRBJ2-1

CDR3 protein: CASSPGDQYEQFF
CDR3 DNA: TGTGCCAGCTCACCAGGGGACCAATATGAGCAGTTCTTC
V gene: TRBV18
clone size: NA
D gene: NA
J gene: TRBJ2-1

CDR3 protein: CASSSIDGRLYTEAFF
CDR3 DNA: TGTGCCAGCAGCAGTATAGACGGCAGGCTCTACACTGAAGCTTTCTTT
V gene: TRBV11-2
clone size: NA
D gene: NA
J gene: TRBJ1-1

CDR3 protein: CASETGMTREQYF
CDR3 DNA: TGTGCCAGTGAAACAGGGATGACACGCGAGCAGTACTTC
V gene: TRBV7-9
clone size: NA
D gene: NA
J gene: TRBJ2-7

CDR3 protein: CASSLAGSPYEQYF
CDR3 DNA: TGCGCCAGCAGCTTGGCGGGGAGCCCCTACGAGCAGTACTTC
V gene: TRBV5-1
clone size: NA
D gene: NA
J gene: TRBJ2-7

CDR3 protein: CASSLLTGQFNEQFF
CDR3 DNA: TGTGCCAGCAGCTTACTGACGGGACAGTTCAATGAGCAGTTCTTC
V gene: TRBV11-2
clone size: NA
D gene: TRBD1
J gene: TRBJ2-1

CDR3 protein: CASSSEDEQFF
CDR3 DNA: TGTGCCAGCAGCTCCGAGGATGAGCAGTTCTTC
V gene: TRBV11-3
clone size: NA
D gene: NA
J gene: TRBJ2-1

CDR3 protein: CASSYSDRGYEQYF
CDR3 DNA: TGTGCCAGCAGTTACTCGGACAGGGGCTACGAGCAGTACTTC
V gene: TRBV6-5
clone size: once
D gene: TRBD1
J gene: TRBJ2-7

CDR3 protein: CASTHTTIPGPQHF
CDR3 DNA: TGCGCCAGCACCCATACTACGATCCCGGGGCCCCAGCATTTT
V gene: TRBV23-1
clone size: NA
D gene: NA
J gene: TRBJ1-5

CDR3 protein: CASSFAGDETQYF
CDR3 DNA: TGTGCCAGCAGCTTCGCGGGAGATGAGACCCAGTACTTC
V gene: TRBV7-6
clone size: NA
D gene: TRBD2
J gene: TRBJ2-5

CDR3 protein: CASSLVGGSNEQFF
CDR3 DNA: TGTGCCAGCAGCTTAGTGGGGGGGAGCAATGAGCAGTTCTTC
V gene: TRBV11-2
clone size: NA
D gene: TRBD2
J gene: TRBJ2-1

CDR3 protein: CASSFHNSYNEQFF
CDR3 DNA: TGTGCCAGCAGCTTCCACAACTCCTACAATGAGCAGTTCTTC
V gene: TRBV7-9
clone size: NA
D gene: NA
J gene: TRBJ2-1

CDR3 protein: CASSARDFATNEKLFF
CDR3 DNA: TGTGCCAGCAGTGCGCGGGACTTTGCAACTAATGAAAAACTGTTTTTT
V gene: TRBV6-1
clone size: NA
D gene: NA
J gene: TRBJ1-4

CDR3 protein: CASSAGANTGELFF
CDR3 DNA: TGTGCCAGCAGCGCGGGGGCGAACACCGGGGAGCTGTTTTTT
V gene: TRBV9
clone size: once
D gene: NA
J gene: TRBJ2-2

CDR3 protein: CATQKVAHEQFF
CDR3 DNA: TGTGCCACCCAAAAAGTGGCTCATGAGCAGTTCTTC
V gene: TRBV11-2
clone size: NA
D gene: NA
J gene: TRBJ2-1

CDR3 protein: CASSRGVNTDTQYF
CDR3 DNA: TGTGCCAGCAGTAGAGGGGTTAACACAGATACGCAGTATTTT
V gene: TRBV27
clone size: NA
D gene: NA
J gene: TRBJ2-3

CDR3 protein: CASSFGTGVEQYF
CDR3 DNA: TGTGCCAGCAGCTTCGGGACAGGGGTCGAGCAGTACTTC
V gene: TRBV7-9
clone size: NA
D gene: TRBD1
J gene: TRBJ2-7